The 15 T cell receptor beta chains below come from one sample, sequenced in a study of molecular identifiers for immune sequencing clone quantification. TCRdb fed the PCR reads into MiXCR, producing one record per CDR3 protein. The data show approximately 590,000 distinct CDR3 sequences, about 25% seen once. Source material: naive CD8+ T cells from blood, with Jurkat cell RNA spiked in. Documented subset: FACS-sorted CD8+CD4-CCR7+CD45RA+ naive T cells. Receptors were obtained from a human donor in good health. Some libraries in this study had Jurkat cell RNA spiked in.

The chain is built from TRBV27 and TRBJ2-3, with 11 nucleotides matching TRBD2. Germline CDR1 reads MNHEY; CDR2 reads SMNVEV (reference sequence). The CDR3 consists of 16 residues. With V trimmed by 3 bases and J by 6 bases, 8 bases remained unmatched. In DNA, the CDR3 is TGTGCCAGCAGTTTGAGTAGCGGGAGGGAGGGCGATACGCAGTATTTT. It is translated as CASSLSSGREGDTQYF.

This clonotype was detected only a few times. This chain uses TRBV20-1 with TRBJ2-2; perhaps TRBD1 as D (6 bases). V shed 6 bases and J shed 4 bases, with 15 bases lying between them. Germline CDR1 reads DFQATT; CDR2 reads SNEGSKA (reference sequence). The CDR3 has 14 residues. CDR3 in amino acids: CSATGYLGTGELFF. Here the CDR3 DNA reads TGCAGTGCAACAGGGTATTTGGGCACCGGGGAGCTGTTTTTT.

This chain joins TRBV11-3 and TRBJ1-1, with D uncertain. The CDR3 runs to 11 residues. CDR1 and CDR2 (germline): SGHNT, YENEEA. Trimming took 4 bases from V and 7 from J, leaving 7 bases between them. CDR3 protein: CASSSGNEAFF. The CDR3 DNA reads as TGTGCCAGCAGCTCGGGGAATGAAGCTTTCTTT.

The sample holds many counts of this clonotype. This chain uses TRBV7-2 with TRBJ2-7, with TRBD2 as a possible D gene (7 bases). Germline-derived CDR1 and CDR2 are SGHTA and FQGNSA. This CDR3 is built from 15 residues. Trimming removed 1 base at V and 5 bases at J, with 15 bases between. The CDR3 loop reads CASSLVLRGADEQYF. DNA for the CDR3: TGTGCCAGCAGCTTAGTTCTTCGGGGGGCGGACGAGCAGTACTTC. Based on the CDR3 plus reference TRBV7-2 and TRBJ2-7, the full variable domain is GAGVSQSPSNKVTEKGKDVELRCDPISGHTALYWYRQSLGQGLEFLIYFQGNSAPDKSGLPSDRFSAERTGGSVSTLTIQRTQQEDSAVYLCASSLVLRGADEQYFGPGTRLTVT.

In this sample, this clonotype turned up a few times. The gene calls are TRBV6-2 or TRBV6-3 and TRBJ2-3; TRBD2 is a possible D gene (6 bases). V was trimmed by 5 bases and J by 1 base, leaving 19 bases between them. The germline gives CDR1 MNHEY, CDR2 SVGEGT. The CDR3 has 17 residues. CDR3 residues: CASSPKPTRAGTDTQYF. CDR3 in DNA: TGTGCCAGCAGTCCCAAGCCGACTAGGGCCGGCACAGATACGCAGTATTTT.

This clonotype was found many times. The chain uses TRBV6-6 and TRBJ2-3; 9 bases line up with TRBD2. The CDR3 contains 15 residues. Germline V gene lookup returns CDR1 MNHNY and CDR2 SVGAGI (reference sequence). The V and J ends lost 6 bases and 3 bases, in that order; junction bases with no gene match: 7. The CDR3 loop reads CASRPAGGYTDTQYF. The CDR3 DNA sequence: TGTGCCAGCAGGCCAGCGGGGGGTTATACAGATACGCAGTATTTT.

This clonotype was observed a few times. The chain couples TRBV7-9 to TRBJ1-2; no firm D call. Germline loops: CDR1 SEHNR, CDR2 FQNEAQ (reference sequence). Trimming pared 0 bases from V and 2 bases from J, leaving 10 bases between. The CDR3 extends over 15 amino acids. This chain's CDR3 is CASSLAGNPNYGYTF. CDR3 DNA: TGTGCCAGCAGCTTAGCGGGCAACCCAAACTATGGCTACACCTTC.

This clonotype was counted ten times or more. The rearrangement joins TRBV6-6 to TRBJ2-2; no firm D call. The CDR3 is made up of 15 amino acids. Deletions cut 1 base from V and 0 bases from J, with 6 bases between. Germline-derived CDR1 and CDR2 are MNHNY and SVGAGI (reference sequence). The CDR3 sequence is CASSYYSPNTGELFF. The CDR3 DNA is TGTGCCAGCAGTTACTACAGCCCGAACACCGGGGAGCTGTTTTTT.

This sequence joins TRBV12-3 or TRBV12-4 and TRBJ2-1; D might be TRBD1 (6 bases). CDR3 length equals 13 residues. The V end was cut by 3 bases, the J end by 6 bases, with 9 bases between. The DNA for the CDR3 is TGTGCCAGCAGTTTCCAGGGGATCAATGAGCAGTTCTTC. Amino acids: CASSFQGINEQFF.

This clonotype was observed at least ten times. This rearrangement joins TRBV7-3 to TRBJ2-3; 9 nucleotides align to TRBD1. J was trimmed by 2 bases and V by 4 bases; bases with no gene match: 7. Germline lookup yields CDR1 SGHTA and CDR2 FQGTGA. The length of the CDR3 is 16 residues. CDR3: CASSSTGGTYTDTQYF. CDR3 nucleotides: TGTGCCAGCAGCTCCACAGGGGGCACCTACACAGATACGCAGTATTTT.

Regarding this clonotype: A read error may produce the germline difference seen at one junction end. V is TRBV27 and J is TRBJ2-7; D not certain. The CDR3 length is 13 residues. Germline V gives CDR1 MNHEY, CDR2 SMNVEV (reference sequence). The CDR3 DNA sequence: TGTGCCAGCAGTTTGGGCAGAAGCTACGGGCAGTACTTC. Amino acids: CASSLGRSYGQYF.

This clonotype occurred many times. The gene calls are TRBV2 and TRBJ2-3, with D perhaps given as TRBD1 or TRBD2 (5 bases each). CDR3 size: 16 residues. Between the trimmed V and J ends, which lost 6 bases and 1 base, there was a span of 17 bases. CDR1 is SNHLY, CDR2 FYNNEI, per germline. The CDR3 DNA is TGTGCCAGCAGCCCTAATTTGGGGGTCGGCACAGATACGCAGTATTTT. It is translated as CASSPNLGVGTDTQYF.

This clonotype turned up a few times. J is TRBJ1-2 and V is TRBV19; 11 nucleotides agree with TRBD1. J was trimmed by 4 bases and V by 7 bases; bases with no gene match: 8. The length of the CDR3 is 15 residues. Germline V CDR1 and CDR2: LNHDA, SQIVND (reference sequence). CDR3 protein: CASTPPGQGAYGYTF. The CDR3 DNA reads TGTGCCAGTACCCCCCCCGGACAGGGGGCCTATGGCTACACCTTC.

With regard to this clonotype: At one end the junction does not follow the germline gene, possibly because of a read error. J is TRBJ1-1 and V is TRBV27; D uncertain. This CDR3 has 14 residues. In germline, CDR1 is MNHEY, CDR2 SMNVEV (reference sequence). CDR3 nucleotides: TGTGCCAGCACTTTAAATGCGTTGAACACTGAAGCTTTCTTT. Amino acid sequence: CASTLNALNTEAFF.

This clonotype was detected only a few times. The chain joins TRBV24-1 to TRBJ2-3; 7 bases match TRBD1. This CDR3 region has 15 residues. Germline V gene lookup returns CDR1 KGHDR and CDR2 SFDVKD. V lost 1 base to trimming and J lost 2 bases; unmatched junction nucleotides: 2. This chain's CDR3 is CATSDLGGFTDTQYF. Written as DNA, the CDR3 is TGTGCCACCAGTGATTTAGGGGGCTTCACAGATACGCAGTATTTT.